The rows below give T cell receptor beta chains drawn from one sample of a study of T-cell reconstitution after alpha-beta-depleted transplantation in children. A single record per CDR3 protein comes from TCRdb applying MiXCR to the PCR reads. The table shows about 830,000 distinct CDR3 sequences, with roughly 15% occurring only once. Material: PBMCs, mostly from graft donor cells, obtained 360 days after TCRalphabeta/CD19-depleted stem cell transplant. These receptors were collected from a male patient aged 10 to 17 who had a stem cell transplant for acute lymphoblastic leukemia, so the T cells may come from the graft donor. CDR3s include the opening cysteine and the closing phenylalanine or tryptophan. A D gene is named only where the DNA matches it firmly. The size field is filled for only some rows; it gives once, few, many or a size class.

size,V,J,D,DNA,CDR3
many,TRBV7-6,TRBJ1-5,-,TGTGCCAGCAGCTTAAGCGGGGTCGGCAATCAGCCCCAGCATTTT,CASSLSGVGNQPQHF
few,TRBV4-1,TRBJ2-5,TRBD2,TGCGCCAGCAGCCAAGTCGGCGGGAGGGTTTCCCAAGAGACCCAGTACTTC,CASSQVGGRVSQETQYF
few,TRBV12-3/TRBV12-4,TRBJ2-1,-,TGTGCCAGCACCCGGGGGGACAGGCGTTACAATGAGCAGTTCTTC,CASTRGDRRYNEQFF
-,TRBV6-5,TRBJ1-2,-,TGTGCCAGCAGTTACGGGGGGCGAAACTATGGCTACACCTTC,CASSYGGRNYGYTF
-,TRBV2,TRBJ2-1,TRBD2,TGTGCCAGCACCGACAGGACAGTACTCCCACTGCGGACTAGCGGTCCTAATGAGCAGTTCTTC,CASTDRTVLPLRTSGPNEQFF
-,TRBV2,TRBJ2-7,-,TGTGCCAGCCATGAGAGGCCAGGGGACCAACTTGGGGGCGAGCAGTACTTC,CASHERPGDQLGGEQYF
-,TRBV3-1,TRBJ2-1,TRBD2,TGTGCCAGCAGCCAAGGGACTAGCGGGACCGAGCAGTTCTTC,CASSQGTSGTEQFF
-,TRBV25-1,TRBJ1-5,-,TGTGCCAGTCAATGGGGGAATCAGCCCCAGCATTTT,CASQWGNQPQHF
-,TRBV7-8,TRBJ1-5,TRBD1,TGTGCCAGCAGCTTAGTTAGGCAGGGGGCGCCTGATCAGCCCCAGCATTTT,CASSLVRQGAPDQPQHF
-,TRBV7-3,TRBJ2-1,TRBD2,TGTGCCAGCAGCTTAATAGCGGGGTACAATGAGCAGTTCTTC,CASSLIAGYNEQFF
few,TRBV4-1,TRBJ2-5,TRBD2,TGCGCCAGCAGCCAGACGGGACTAGCGGGAGAGACCCAGTACTTC,CASSQTGLAGETQYF
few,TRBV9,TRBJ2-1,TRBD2,TGTGCCAGCAGCGTAGATGGCGGGAGGGCCTACAATGAGCAGTTCTTC,CASSVDGGRAYNEQFF
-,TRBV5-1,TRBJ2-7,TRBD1,TGCGCCAGCAGCAGGACAGGAAGGGAGTGGGGAACCGAGCAGTACTTC,CASSRTGREWGTEQYF
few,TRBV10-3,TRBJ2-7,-,TGTGCCACCGCGGGCGATGACGAGCAGTACTTC,CATAGDDEQYF
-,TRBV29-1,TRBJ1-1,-,TGCAGCGCGTCCTCGGATGCGTTCTCTGAAGCTTTCTTT,CSASSDAFSEAFF
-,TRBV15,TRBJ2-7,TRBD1,TGTGCCACCAGCACACGACGGGTGGGACAGGACTACGAGCAGTACTTC,CATSTRRVGQDYEQYF
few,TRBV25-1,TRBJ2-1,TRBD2,TGTGCCAGCAGTGTGCCGGGACTAGCGGGAGTCAATGAGCAGTTCTTC,CASSVPGLAGVNEQFF
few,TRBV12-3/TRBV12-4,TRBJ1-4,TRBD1,TGTGCCAGCAGTTCCACAGGGGGGATCGAAAAACTGTTTTTT,CASSSTGGIEKLFF
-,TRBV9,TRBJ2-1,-,TGTGCCAGCACTCCTGGTGCCCTCTACAATGAGCAGTTCTTC,CASTPGALYNEQFF
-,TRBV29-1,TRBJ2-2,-,TGCAGCGTTTTTTCAGGGACCGGGGAGCTGTTTTTT,CSVFSGTGELFF
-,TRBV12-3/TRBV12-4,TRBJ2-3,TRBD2,TGTGCCAGCAGTTTATCGGGGGGGCCGGTCGCAGATACGCAGTATTTT,CASSLSGGPVADTQYF
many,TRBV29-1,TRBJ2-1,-,TGCAGCGTTGATCCTCGGAGTGCCTACAATGAGCAGTTCTTC,CSVDPRSAYNEQFF
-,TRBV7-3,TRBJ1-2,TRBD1,TGTGCCAGCAGCTTAGCCCCCGGGACAGGGATTTATGGCTACACCTTC,CASSLAPGTGIYGYTF
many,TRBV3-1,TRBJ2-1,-,TGTGCCAGCAGCCTCCGGGGTGGGAGTGGCTACAATGAGCAGTTCTTC,CASSLRGGSGYNEQFF
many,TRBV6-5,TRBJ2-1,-,TGTGCCAGCAGTTACTCGATCGAAGGGGCGAACTACAATGAGCAGTTCTTC,CASSYSIEGANYNEQFF
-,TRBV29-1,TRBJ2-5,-,TGCAGCGGCAATCAGGTCCAAGAGACCCAGTACTTC,CSGNQVQETQYF
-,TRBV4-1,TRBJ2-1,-,TGCGCCAGCAGCCAAGTTTGGGGGGATAAATACAATGAGCAGTTCTTC,CASSQVWGDKYNEQFF
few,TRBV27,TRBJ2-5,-,TGTGCCAGCAGTTTAGTTTGGGGGGTGGGAGAGACCCAGTACTTC,CASSLVWGVGETQYF
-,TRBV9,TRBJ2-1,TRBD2,TGTGCCAGCAGCGTAGAGGGCGGGAGCCCTCTCAATGAGCAGTTCTTC,CASSVEGGSPLNEQFF
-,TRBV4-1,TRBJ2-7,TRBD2,TGCGCCAGCAGCCAAGATCTGGGGACTAGCTATTTCTACGAGCAGTACTTC,CASSQDLGTSYFYEQYF
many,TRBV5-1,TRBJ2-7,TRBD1,TGCGCCAGCAGCTTGCGTTTCGGACAGGGGACCTACGAGCAGTACTTC,CASSLRFGQGTYEQYF
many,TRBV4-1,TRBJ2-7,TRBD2,TGCGCCAGCAGCCAAGGGTTTTGGCTAGCGGGATTGTACTTC,CASSQGFWLAGLYF
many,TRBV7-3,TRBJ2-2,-,TGTGCCAGCAGCTCAACTAACACCGGGGAGCTGTTTTTT,CASSSTNTGELFF
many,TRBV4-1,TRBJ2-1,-,TGCGCCAGCAGCCAAGATCGAGGGCGCTCCTACAATGAGCAGTTCTTC,CASSQDRGRSYNEQFF
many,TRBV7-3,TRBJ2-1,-,TGTGCCAGCAGCTTAAGGCCTACGGACGACAATGAGCAGTTCTTC,CASSLRPTDDNEQFF
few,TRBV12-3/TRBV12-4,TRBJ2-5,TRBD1,TGTGCCAGCAGTTTAAGGACAGGGTATCGGGAGACCCAGTACTTC,CASSLRTGYRETQYF
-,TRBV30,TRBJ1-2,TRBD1,TGTGCCTGGAGCCCCGACAGGGGGAAGTATGGCTACACCTTC,CAWSPDRGKYGYTF
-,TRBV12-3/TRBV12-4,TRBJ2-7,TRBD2,TGTGCCAGCGAGGGAGGGAACGGTGGCTACGAGCAGTACTTC,CASEGGNGGYEQYF
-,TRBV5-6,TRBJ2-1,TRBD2,TGTGCCAGCAGCATCAGCGGGAGTCCCTACAATGAGCAGTTCTTC,CASSISGSPYNEQFF
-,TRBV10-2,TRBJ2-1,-,TGCGCCAGCAGTGACCCTAGCGCGAATGAGCAGTTCTTC,CASSDPSANEQFF
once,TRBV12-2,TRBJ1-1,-,TGTGCAAGTCGCTTAGCATCTGACAGGGGGAGGATGAACACTGAAGCTTTCTTT,CASRLASDRGRMNTEAFF
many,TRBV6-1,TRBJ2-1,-,TGTGCCAGCACCACCGGGAGAGGGAGGAATGAGCAGTTCTTC,CASTTGRGRNEQFF
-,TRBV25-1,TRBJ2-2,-,TGTGCCAGCAGTGATCCTTCCGGGACCGGATTCCACACCGGGGAGCTGTTTTTT,CASSDPSGTGFHTGELFF
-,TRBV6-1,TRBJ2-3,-,TGTGCCAGCAAATCCGGACTAAGTACAGATACGCAGTATTTT,CASKSGLSTDTQYF
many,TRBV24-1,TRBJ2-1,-,TGTGCCACCAGTTCCGCGGAATCACTCAATGAGCAGTTCTTC,CATSSAESLNEQFF
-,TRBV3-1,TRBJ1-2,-,TGTGCCAGCAGTCGGACGGGGGTGAGCTATGGCTACACCTTC,CASSRTGVSYGYTF
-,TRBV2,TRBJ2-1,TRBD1,TGTGCCAGCAGGACAGGACAGGGAGTATGGGAGCAGTTCTTC,CASRTGQGVWEQFF
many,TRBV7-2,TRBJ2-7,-,TGTGCCAGCAGCTTAGGACAGCGGGCTTTGGAGCAGTACTTC,CASSLGQRALEQYF
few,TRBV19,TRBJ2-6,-,TGTGCCAGTACGGGTGGAGGCCGGGGAACATCTGGGGCCAACGTCCTGACTTTC,CASTGGGRGTSGANVLTF
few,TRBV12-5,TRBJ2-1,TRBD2,TGTGCTAGTGGTTTGGTAGAGAGCGGGAGGGCTAGGAATGAGCAGTTCTTC,CASGLVESGRARNEQFF
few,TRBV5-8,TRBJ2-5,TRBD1,TGTGCCAGCAGCTTGGGCACCGGACAGGCGACCCAAGAGACCCAGTACTTC,CASSLGTGQATQETQYF
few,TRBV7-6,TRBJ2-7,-,TGTGCCAGCAGCCCTGGGGGTGGAGCGTCCTACGAGCAGTACTTC,CASSPGGGASYEQYF
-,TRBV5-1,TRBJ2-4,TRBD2,TGCGCCAGCAGCCTCAAACCGGGACTAGCGGACCTAGCCAAAAACATTCAGTACTTC,CASSLKPGLADLAKNIQYF
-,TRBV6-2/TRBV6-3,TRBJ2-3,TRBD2,TGTGCCAGCAGTTATAAACTAGCGGGAGGGCCTGGAGATACGCAGTATTTT,CASSYKLAGGPGDTQYF
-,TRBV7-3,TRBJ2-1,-,TGTGCCAGCAGCCCAACAGGGCCCCTAACAAATGAGCAGTTCTTC,CASSPTGPLTNEQFF
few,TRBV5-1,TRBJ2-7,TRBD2,TGCGCCAGCAGCAAGCGACTAGCGGCTTCCTACGAGCAGTACTTC,CASSKRLAASYEQYF
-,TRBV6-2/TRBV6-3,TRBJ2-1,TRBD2,TGTGCCAGCAGTGGTCTACTAGCGGGAAGGGACAATGAGCAGTTCTTC,CASSGLLAGRDNEQFF
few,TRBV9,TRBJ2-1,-,TGTGCCAGCAGCGTAGTTCCGGCCTCCTACAATGAGCAGTTCTTC,CASSVVPASYNEQFF
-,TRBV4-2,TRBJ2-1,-,TGTGCCAGCAGCCAAGATGGGGGTACGAGGGAGAGCTCCTACAATGAGCAGTTCTTC,CASSQDGGTRESSYNEQFF